The 29 T cell receptor beta chains below come from one sample, sequenced in a study of blood T cells in healthy people across ages. Primed by a sample-barcoded 5' primer and a J-beta primer mix, a second PCR proceeded for about 7 to 11 cycles. TCRdb re-derived calls from the 5' RACE reads in MiXCR, one entry per CDR3 protein. Here the sample spans under 2,000,000 distinct CDR3 sequences, around half being singletons. The source material was blood. These TCRs come from a woman aged 40 to 50 in good health.

This chain joins TRBV28 and TRBJ1-4, with 9 bases matching TRBD1. Per the germline V gene, CDR1 is MDHEN and CDR2 is SYDVKM. The CDR3 consists of 16 residues. V gave up 5 bases and J gave up 6 bases; unmatched junction bases: 10. The chain's CDR3 is CASSSPGTGLDEKLFF. The CDR3 DNA is TGTGCCAGCAGTAGTCCCGGGACAGGGTTAGATGAAAAACTGTTTTTT.

The V gene is TRBV20-1, the J gene TRBJ2-7, with 7 bases fitting TRBD1. V was clipped by 3 bases and J by 4 bases; unmatched bases: 12. From germline, CDR1 is DFQATT and CDR2 SNEGSKA (reference sequence). This CDR3 comprises 15 residues. The CDR3 nucleotides are TGCAGTGCTAGGGATTCGAGGACAGGAACATACGAGCAGTACTTC. Amino acids: CSARDSRTGTYEQYF.

The chain has TRBV20-1 and TRBJ1-1; maybe TRBD1 (5 bases). Germline loops: CDR1 DFQATT, CDR2 SNEGSKA (reference sequence). V was shortened by 2 bases and J by 2 bases, with 9 bases between the two germline ends. CDR3 length: 13 residues. This CDR3 reads CSARLGANTEAFF. Written as DNA, the CDR3 is TGCAGTGCTAGATTAGGGGCTAACACTGAAGCTTTCTTT.

This clonotype showed up just a few times. CDR3 residues: CASSLVGAGVYNEQFF. The CDR3 DNA reads as TGTGCCAGCAGCTTAGTCGGGGCAGGGGTCTACAATGAGCAGTTCTTC. The chain has TRBV7-2 and TRBJ2-1; TRBD1 is a possible D gene (6 bases). The CDR3 covers 16 residues. The V end lost 1 base, the J end lost 3 bases, and 13 bases lay between the germline ends. CDR1 SGHTA and CDR2 FQGNSA come from the germline V gene. Using reference TRBV7-2 and TRBJ2-1 for the parts outside the CDR3, the full variable domain is GAGVSQSPSNKVTEKGKDVELRCDPISGHTALYWYRQSLGQGLEFLIYFQGNSAPDKSGLPSDRFSAERTGGSVSTLTIQRTQQEDSAVYLCASSLVGAGVYNEQFFGPGTRLTVL.

This chain links TRBV18 with TRBJ2-3, with TRBD2 matching over 13 bases. This CDR3 region has 17 residues. Per the germline V gene, CDR1 is KGHSH and CDR2 is LQKENI. V trimming: 0 bases; J trimming: 7 bases; junction bases outside the gene matches: 7. The CDR3 sequence is CASSPPELAGGPHTQYF. DNA for the CDR3: TGTGCCAGCTCACCACCCGAACTAGCGGGGGGGCCGCATACGCAGTATTTT.

The V call is TRBV5-5, the J call TRBJ2-4; 7 bases fit TRBD1. The end of the DNA fits TRBJ2-7 better, so the J call may be wrong. Germline loops: CDR1 SGHKS, CDR2 YYEKEE (reference sequence). There are 14 residues in the CDR3. The CDR3, as DNA: TGTGCCAGCAGTACCCACAGGGGCACCTACGAGCAGTACTTC. Translated, it gives CASSTHRGTYEQYF.

The rearrangement links TRBV7-2 to TRBJ2-7, with TRBD1 matching 9 bases. After removal of 6 bases from V and 5 bases from J, the junction contained 20 bases not matched to a gene. The CDR3 loop spans 18 amino acids. The V gene's germline CDR1 is SGHTA and CDR2 FQGNSA. CDR3 in amino acids: CASSSISQPGTGYHEQYF. CDR3 nucleotides: TGTGCCAGCAGTTCTATCTCCCAACCCGGGACAGGGTACCACGAGCAGTACTTC.

The chain couples TRBV20-1 to TRBJ1-1; TRBD1 agrees at 7 bases. This CDR3 spans 13 amino acids. Trimming took 4 bases from V and 5 from J; bases not matched to a gene: 7. The V gene's germline CDR1 is DFQATT and CDR2 SNEGSKA (reference sequence). This CDR3 reads CSATRTGVTEAFF. The DNA for the CDR3 is TGCAGTGCTACCAGAACAGGGGTTACTGAAGCTTTCTTT.

The sample holds a few counts of this clonotype. J is TRBJ1-2 and V is TRBV7-8, with D possibly matching TRBD1 (6 bases). CDR1 SGHVS and CDR2 FQNEAQ come from the germline V gene. V was clipped by 5 bases and J by 8 bases, with 18 bases between them. CDR3 length: 14 amino acids. The DNA for the CDR3 is TGTGCCAGCAGCCAAGATATACAGGGATACGGCTACACCTTC. It specifies CASSQDIQGYGYTF. Complete variable domain (other parts from reference TRBV7-8 and TRBJ1-2): GAGVSQSPRYKVAKRGQDVALRCDPISGHVSLFWYQQALGQGPEFLTYFQNEAQLDKSGLPSDRFFAERPEGSVSTLKIQRTQQEDSAVYLCASSQDIQGYGYTFGSGTRLTVV.

This clonotype is a singleton in its sample. This chain connects TRBV5-5 to TRBJ2-3; D remains ambiguous. V dropped 6 bases and J dropped 2 bases, with 10 bases sitting between them. CDR3 length equals 13 residues. Germline V gives CDR1 SGHKS, CDR2 YYEKEE (reference sequence). The CDR3 region has the DNA TGTGCCAGCACCCCGAGCTTCACAGATACGCAGTATTTT. Residues: CASTPSFTDTQYF. Variable domain in full (rest from reference TRBV5-5 and TRBJ2-3): DAGVTQSPTHLIKTRGQQVTLRCSPISGHKSVSWYQQVLGQGPQFIFQYYEKEERGRGNFPDRFSARQFPNYSSELNVNALLLGDSALYLCASTPSFTDTQYFGPGTRLTVL.

This clonotype occurred a few times. The gene calls are TRBV5-5 and TRBJ2-5; 11 nucleotides align to TRBD1. Trimming took 4 bases from V and 5 from J; bases not matched to a gene: 7. Germline CDR1 is SGHKS and CDR2 is YYEKEE (reference sequence). The CDR3 is made up of 15 amino acids. The CDR3 sequence is CASSGRTGGRETQYF. CDR3 DNA sequence: TGTGCCAGCAGCGGTAGGACAGGGGGCAGGGAGACCCAGTACTTC.

The chain recombines TRBV7-9 with TRBJ1-1; tentative D call: TRBD1 (5 bases). Trimming took 4 bases from V and 1 from J, leaving 19 bases between them. The germline CDR1 and CDR2 sequences are SEHNR and FQNEAQ (reference sequence). CDR3 length: 17 residues. The CDR3: CASSSVGSGGTNTEAFF. The CDR3 bases are TGTGCCAGCAGCTCGGTCGGGAGTGGGGGGACGAACACTGAAGCTTTCTTT.

This clonotype was counted a few times. The J gene is TRBJ2-1, the V gene TRBV12-3 or TRBV12-4, with D tentatively TRBD1 or TRBD2 (5 bases each). The CDR3 extends over 12 amino acids. V lost 10 bases and J lost 4, with 11 bases in between. The CDR3 sequence: CAILGEYNEQFF. The CDR3 DNA is TGTGCCATTTTGGGGGAGTACAATGAGCAGTTCTTC.

This clonotype was seen only once. This chain uses TRBV3-1 with TRBJ2-5, with 13 bases fitting TRBD2. The CDR3 spans 15 residues. Trimming cost V 10 bases and J 5 bases; bases outside gene matches: 10. Germline V lookup: CDR1 LGHDT, CDR2 YNNKEL (reference sequence). For the CDR3, the DNA is TGTGCCACCATTGGACTAGCGGGGGACTTTGAGACCCAGTACTTC. Encoded protein: CATIGLAGDFETQYF.

The chain links TRBV29-1 to TRBJ1-2; 10 bases align to TRBD1. CDR3 length equals 13 residues. Germline trimming cut 6 bases from V and 2 bases from J; bases unmatched to any gene: 3. CDR1 is SQVTM, CDR2 ANQGSEA, per germline. The CDR3 region is CSVDRGLNYGYTF. For the CDR3, the DNA is TGCAGCGTGGACAGGGGGTTGAACTATGGCTACACCTTC.

V usage is TRBV6-5 and J usage is TRBJ2-7; D unclear. The CDR3 has 12 amino acids. Germline values: CDR1 MNHEY, CDR2 SVGAGI. The V gene lost 7 bases and the J gene lost 6 bases, with 13 bases spanning the gap. The CDR3 nucleotides read TGTGCCAGCACTAGTAGCTCTCGCGAGCAGTACTTC. Its protein is CASTSSSREQYF.

This clonotype is a singleton in its sample. This chain links TRBV12-3 or TRBV12-4 with TRBJ1-5; D unresolved. The CDR3 runs 14 residues. The germline V and J ends were trimmed by 6 bases and 4 bases, with 13 bases remaining between them. The chain's CDR3 is CASSPGNYNQPQHF. DNA of the CDR3: TGTGCCAGCAGCCCCGGAAATTATAATCAGCCCCAGCATTTT.

The V and J genes are TRBV2 and TRBJ2-7; possibly TRBD1 or TRBD2 for D (6 bases each). V was pared by 6 bases and J by 6 bases, with 12 bases between. Per germline, CDR1 SNHLY and CDR2 FYNNEI. This CDR3 is built from 12 residues. DNA for the CDR3: TGTGCCAGCAGGAGAGGGGGGACCGAGCAGTACTTC. Amino acids: CASRRGGTEQYF.

The genes are TRBV27 and TRBJ2-1; 7 bases map to TRBD1. J lost 3 bases, V lost 3 bases, and 5 bases had no gene match. This CDR3 has 15 residues. The V gene's germline CDR1 is MNHEY and CDR2 SMNVEV (reference sequence). The CDR3 loop is CASSFGRGFYNEQFF. As DNA, the CDR3 is TGTGCCAGCAGTTTTGGCAGGGGGTTCTACAATGAGCAGTTCTTC.

This clonotype occurred many times. The CDR3 nucleotides are TGCGCCAGCAGTCGGGGGGTTTCCTACGAGCAGTACTTC. Encoded protein: CASSRGVSYEQYF. V gene TRBV4-3 combines with J gene TRBJ2-7, with 7 bases identical to TRBD2. V lost 6 bases to trimming and J lost 1 base; unmatched junction nucleotides: 3. Germline V gene lookup returns CDR1 LGHNA and CDR2 YSLEER. The CDR3 extends over 13 amino acids.

V gene TRBV28 combines with J gene TRBJ1-4; weak D call: TRBD1 (5 bases). Trimming shortened V by 6 bases and J by 8 bases, and 16 bases separated the two germline ends. Germline V gene lookup returns CDR1 MDHEN and CDR2 SYDVKM. This CDR3 region has 14 residues. The CDR3 nucleotides are TGTGCCAGCAGCCGGGGCCAGAGGGGCGAAAAACTGTTTTTT. This gives the protein CASSRGQRGEKLFF.

This clonotype has a handful of counts. This chain links TRBV29-1 with TRBJ2-5; maybe TRBD2 (6 bases). Trimming removed 4 bases from V and 5 bases from J, with 11 bases in between. The CDR3 runs 12 residues. Germline V lookup: CDR1 SQVTM, CDR2 ANQGSEA. CDR3 DNA: TGCAGCGTTGTTCTGGGGGGTGAGACCCAGTACTTC. Amino acid sequence: CSVVLGGETQYF.

V gene TRBV7-9 combines with J gene TRBJ2-1; D perhaps matches TRBD1 (5 bases). Germline assignment: CDR1 SEHNR and CDR2 FQNEAQ (reference sequence). V lost 3 bases, J lost 0 bases, and 15 bases lay in between. This CDR3 is 17 amino acids long. The CDR3 sequence: CASSFSVGPGSYNEQFF. The CDR3 DNA reads TGTGCCAGCAGCTTTTCGGTGGGGCCAGGCTCCTACAATGAGCAGTTCTTC.

The V gene is TRBV7-8, the J gene TRBJ2-5, with 8 bases that match TRBD1. This CDR3 comprises 15 residues. V dropped 1 base and J dropped 4; count of bases not matched to a gene: 5. The germline CDR1 and CDR2 sequences are SGHVS and FQNEAQ. As DNA, the CDR3 is TGTGCCAGCAGCTTAGTGGCAGGGGGCGCAGAGACCCAGTACTTC. Protein sequence: CASSLVAGGAETQYF.

Written as DNA, the CDR3 is TGTGCCAGCAGCCCTCCCCAAGATTGGGAGGTCCTTAACTATGGCTACACCTTC. It specifies CASSPPQDWEVLNYGYTF. The chain joins TRBV7-8 to TRBJ1-2; D remains unclear. Trimming removed 5 bases from V and 1 base from J, with 23 bases in between. The CDR3 extends over 18 amino acids. The germline gives CDR1 SGHVS, CDR2 FQNEAQ. Full variable domain (remainder filled in from reference TRBV7-8 and TRBJ1-2): GAGVSQSPRYKVAKRGQDVALRCDPISGHVSLFWYQQALGQGPEFLTYFQNEAQLDKSGLPSDRFFAERPEGSVSTLKIQRTQQEDSAVYLCASSPPQDWEVLNYGYTFGSGTRLTVV.

The genes are TRBV6-5 and TRBJ1-2; a weak D match, TRBD1 (5 bases). Trimming removed 0 bases at V and 0 bases at J, with 14 bases between. The CDR3 loop spans 17 amino acids. The germline CDR1 and CDR2 sequences are MNHEY and SVGAGI. In nucleotides, the CDR3 is TGTGCCAGCAGTTACTCGGTAGGGGCAGCGCCTAACTATGGCTACACCTTC. Translation: CASSYSVGAAPNYGYTF.

This clonotype turned up a few times. The CDR3 sequence is CASSVVAAFTDTQYF. The CDR3 DNA sequence: TGTGCCAGCAGCGTAGTAGCGGCCTTCACAGATACGCAGTATTTT. This chain uses TRBV9 with TRBJ2-3, with TRBD2 as a possible D gene (6 bases). V was clipped by 0 bases and J by 2 bases, with 10 bases between them. Germline-derived CDR1 and CDR2 are SGDLS and YYNGEE. The CDR3 is 15 amino acids.

The chain has TRBV6-5 and TRBJ2-7, with D possibly called TRBD1 or TRBD2 (5 bases each). The germline V gene encodes CDR1 MNHEY and CDR2 SVGAGI. The CDR3 has 11 amino acids. V lost 8 bases and J 3 bases, leaving 8 bases between the germline ends. CDR3 region: CASVGGYEQYF. The CDR3 bases are TGTGCCAGCGTTGGGGGCTACGAGCAGTACTTC.

Concerning this clonotype itself: A read error may produce the germline difference seen at one junction end. The chain uses TRBV4-1 and TRBJ2-3; TRBD2 matches at 11 bases. Germline V gives CDR1 MGHRA, CDR2 YSYEKL. The CDR3 has 17 residues. CDR3 sequence (DNA): TGCGCCAGCAGCCGAAAACTAGCGGGGGAATTCACAGATACGCGGTATTTT. Translated: CASSRKLAGEFTDTRYF.